Below, 26 T cell receptor beta chains from the same sample are listed, as sequenced in a study of T cell responses to AZD1222 COVID-19 vaccine (dated by TCRdb to about 2021). The sample's time point, from its label and the paper: baseline before first vaccination. Library prep was done by the immunoSEQ multiplex PCR assay. TCRdb mirrors the immuneACCESS table, restricted to in-frame sequences. Some clones are absent from its copies; in checked studies, under half trace to an unresolved V gene, and the reason for the others is unknown. Within this sample are more than 85,000 clones, with about nine tenths of them counted one time only. The ten largest clones represent 7.5% of the sample. The specimen comprised peripheral blood, sampled on day 0 of AZD1222 vaccination. All receptors derive from an adult in good health.

The V gene is TRBV24-1, the J gene TRBJ2-7; possibly TRBD1 or TRBD2 for D (5 bases each). CDR1 and CDR2 (germline): KGHDR, SFDVKD. Trimming stripped 3 bases from V and 12 bases from J, with 11 bases between. The CDR3 runs 11 residues. CDR3 residues: CATSDGDQLYF. CDR3 nucleotides: TGTGCCACCAGTGATGGGGACCAACTGTACTTC.

V and J are TRBV7-2 and TRBJ1-2; TRBD1 aligns across 8 bases. In germline, CDR1 is SGHTA, CDR2 FQGNSA. V dropped 1 base and J dropped 2; count of bases not matched to a gene: 9. The CDR3 extends over 17 amino acids. Here the CDR3 reads CASSLELLWTGNYGYTF. The DNA of the CDR3 is TGTGCCAGCAGCTTAGAACTCCTTTGGACAGGGAACTATGGCTACACCTTC.

This sequence joins TRBV9 and TRBJ2-1; a weak D match, TRBD1 (6 bases). The CDR3 is 16 amino acids. The V gene's germline CDR1 is SGDLS and CDR2 YYNGEE. Trimming shortened V by 2 bases and J by 0 bases, and 12 bases separated the two germline ends. The CDR3 DNA reads as TGTGCCAGCAGCGTCCGAGCGGACAGCTCCTACAATGAGCAGTTCTTC. It specifies CASSVRADSSYNEQFF.

Details on this clone: The sample carries other DNA sequences with the same CDR3. The rearrangement uses TRBV20-1 and TRBJ2-7; D is unclear. This CDR3 has 11 residues. Trimming left V 6 bases short and J 0 bases short, with 6 bases between. Germline CDR1 and CDR2: DFQATT and SNEGSKA (reference sequence). CDR3: CSARSSYEQYF. The DNA of the CDR3 is TGCAGTGCCCGTAGCTCCTACGAGCAGTACTTC.

The chain recombines TRBV6-1 with TRBJ2-5; D is unclear. This CDR3 has 14 residues. The V gene lost 2 bases and the J gene lost 0 bases, with 7 bases spanning the gap. Germline V gene lookup returns CDR1 MNHNS and CDR2 SASEGT. The DNA of the CDR3 is TGTGCCAGCAGTGAAATTGTTTACCAAGAGACCCAGTACTTC. Protein sequence: CASSEIVYQETQYF.

V usage is TRBV21-1 and J usage is TRBJ2-7. TRBV21-1 is given as a pseudogene. The CDR3 has 18 amino acids. CDR3 residues: CASSKWDSGVQDSYEQYF. The CDR3, as DNA: TGTGCCAGCAGCAAATGGGACAGCGGGGTACAAGACTCCTACGAGCAGTACTTC.

The chain joins TRBV28 to TRBJ1-6, with TRBD1 identical over 9 bases. Germline V gene lookup returns CDR1 MDHEN and CDR2 SYDVKM. The CDR3 consists of 15 residues. Trimming removed 5 bases from V and 10 bases from J; junction bases left unmatched: 9. The CDR3 reads CASSAGQGPGSPLHF. The CDR3 nucleotides read TGTGCCAGCAGTGCCGGACAGGGGCCGGGGTCACCCCTCCACTTT.

The chain is built from TRBV20-1 and TRBJ1-6; maybe TRBD1 (5 bases). CDR3 size: 15 residues. Trimming removed 3 bases from V and 5 bases from J, with 14 bases in between. The germline V gene encodes CDR1 DFQATT and CDR2 SNEGSKA (reference sequence). CDR3 loop: CSASLAGMDNSPLHF. CDR3 DNA: TGCAGTGCTAGTTTGGCAGGGATGGATAATTCACCCCTCCACTTT.

CDR3 DNA: TGTGCCAGCAGCTTAAATCTGAATCAGCCCCAGCATTTT. Residues: CASSLNLNQPQHF. The genes are TRBV11-2 and TRBJ1-5; D remains unclear. Germline CDR1 is SGHAT and CDR2 is FQNNGV. Trimming cost V 2 bases and J 4 bases, with 6 bases left between them. The CDR3 runs 13 residues.

This chain joins TRBV6-5 and TRBJ2-1, with 10 bases that match TRBD2. CDR3 size: 15 residues. Germline loops: CDR1 MNHEY, CDR2 SVGAGI. Trimming took 6 bases from V and 2 from J; bases not matched to a gene: 4. The CDR3 protein is CASRVTSGAYNEQFF. For the CDR3, the DNA is TGTGCCAGCAGGGTAACTAGCGGGGCCTACAATGAGCAGTTCTTC.

The V and J genes are TRBV9 and TRBJ2-1; 8 bases agree with TRBD2. V was clipped by 5 bases and J by 0 bases; unmatched bases: 4. The CDR3 spans 15 residues. The germline gives CDR1 SGDLS, CDR2 YYNGEE. The CDR3 loop reads CASSGTSGSYNEQFF. The DNA for the CDR3 is TGTGCCAGCAGTGGCACTAGCGGCTCCTACAATGAGCAGTTCTTC.

V gene TRBV7-9 combines with J gene TRBJ1-5, with D hard to call. CDR3 length equals 13 residues. Germline V gene sequence: CDR1 SEHNR, CDR2 FQNEAQ (reference sequence). Trimming cost V 5 bases and J 3 bases, with 8 bases left between them. The CDR3 DNA is TGTGCCAGCAGCCAGGACCACAATCAGCCCCAGCATTTT. The encoded protein is CASSQDHNQPQHF.

The chain combines TRBV6-2 or TRBV6-3 with TRBJ1-6; 9 bases fit TRBD1. The CDR3 totals 18 residues. Germline CDR1 and CDR2: MNHEY and SVGEGT. Losses at the gene ends were 0 bases for V and 4 bases for J; bases not matched to a gene: 7. The CDR3 protein is CASSYSLPGTGYNSPLHF. The CDR3 DNA sequence: TGTGCCAGCAGTTACTCGCTTCCCGGGACAGGGTATAATTCACCCCTCCACTTT.

With regard to this clone: At one end, the junction sequence differs from germline, possibly due to a read error. The chain joins TRBV5-1 to TRBJ1-5, with D tentatively TRBD1 (5 bases). Germline assignment: CDR1 SGHRS and CDR2 YFSETQ. This CDR3 has 13 residues. In DNA, the CDR3 is TGCGCCAGCAGCTTGGACGGGACCAGACAGTTAGTATTT. Its translation is CASSLDGTRQLVF.

V gene TRBV7-9 combines with J gene TRBJ1-6; D is possibly TRBD1 (5 bases). Trimming removed 4 bases at V and 9 bases at J, with 13 bases between. The CDR3 extends over 14 amino acids. Germline V gene sequence: CDR1 SEHNR, CDR2 FQNEAQ (reference sequence). CDR3 sequence: CASSSGSFRSPLHF. The DNA of the CDR3 is TGTGCCAGCAGCTCAGGGTCTTTTCGTTCACCCCTCCACTTT.

The J gene is TRBJ2-5, the V gene TRBV3-1 (or the pseudogene TRBV3-2); D might be TRBD2 (6 bases). The germline V gene has CDR1 LGHDT and CDR2 YNNKEL (reference sequence). The CDR3 length is 15 residues. V lost 0 bases to trimming and J lost 3 bases, with 11 bases between them. CDR3 sequence: CASSQDTRREETQYF. Written as DNA, the CDR3 is TGTGCCAGCAGCCAAGATACCAGGAGGGAAGAGACCCAGTACTTC.

The CDR3 spells CASSLVGALSTEAFF. The CDR3 region has the DNA TGCGCCAGCAGCTTGGTAGGGGCCCTGAGCACTGAAGCTTTCTTT. The chain carries TRBV5-1 and TRBJ1-1, with D maybe TRBD1 (5 bases). V lost 0 bases and J 4 bases, leaving 13 bases between the germline ends. The CDR3 sequence is 15 residues long. The germline V gene encodes CDR1 SGHRS and CDR2 YFSETQ.

This clone was found once. The chain carries TRBV19 and TRBJ1-6; possibly TRBD1 for D (5 bases). V gave up 8 bases and J gave up 7 bases, with 12 bases separating them. Germline loops: CDR1 LNHDA, CDR2 SQIVND (reference sequence). The CDR3 spans 13 residues. Here the CDR3 reads CASQVGANSPLHF. The CDR3 DNA reads TGTGCCAGTCAAGTAGGGGCAAATTCACCCCTCCACTTT.

This chain connects TRBV6-5 to TRBJ2-5; tentatively, D is TRBD1 (5 bases). V lost 0 bases to trimming and J lost 3 bases, with 11 bases between them. Germline CDR1 MNHEY, CDR2 SVGAGI. The CDR3 consists of 15 residues. CDR3 DNA: TGTGCCAGCAGTTACTCGAAGCAGGGAAAAGAGACCCAGTACTTC. Translating it yields CASSYSKQGKETQYF.

For this clone: In the same sample, other DNA sequences code for this CDR3. The chain is built from TRBV5-1 and TRBJ1-1; no clear D. The CDR3 has 14 amino acids. V was cut by 0 bases and J by 0 bases, with 6 bases left in between. Germline loops: CDR1 SGHRS, CDR2 YFSETQ. The CDR3 region has the DNA TGCGCCAGCAGCTTGGCGGTCATGAACACTGAAGCTTTCTTT. Protein product: CASSLAVMNTEAFF.

With regard to this clone: This sample also contains other DNA sequences that code for the same CDR3. The chain employs TRBV2 and TRBJ1-1, with D possibly being TRBD1 (6 bases). Trimming stripped 5 bases from V and 2 bases from J, with 12 bases between. The CDR3 has 14 amino acids. Germline V gene lookup returns CDR1 SNHLY and CDR2 FYNNEI. CDR3 bases: TGTGCCAGCAGTTTTTCCAGGGGTAACACTGAAGCTTTCTTT. It is translated as CASSFSRGNTEAFF.

J is TRBJ1-5 and V is TRBV19; 7 bases line up with TRBD1. CDR3 size: 14 residues. The V segment lost 7 bases and the J segment 4 bases; nucleotides outside the gene matches: 7. Per germline, CDR1 LNHDA and CDR2 SQIVND (reference sequence). The CDR3 loop is CASTRQGLNQPQHF. The CDR3 DNA reads as TGTGCCAGTACCCGACAGGGTTTGAATCAGCCCCAGCATTTT.

The chain has TRBV5-1 and TRBJ1-6; a weak D match, TRBD1 (5 bases). The CDR3 contains 15 residues. The germline gives CDR1 SGHRS, CDR2 YFSETQ. Trimming took off 4 bases at V and 0 bases at J, with 8 bases between the two ends. The CDR3 DNA reads TGCGCCAGCAGCCCGGGGACCTCCTATAATTCACCCCTCCACTTT. It is translated as CASSPGTSYNSPLHF.

The DNA for the CDR3 is TGTGCCAGCAGCTTAGGGCCGCGGCAGAAAGAGACCCAGTACTTC. Protein sequence: CASSLGPRQKETQYF. The rearrangement links TRBV7-2 to TRBJ2-5; D call uncertain. Germline CDR1 is SGHTA and CDR2 is FQGNSA. This CDR3 contains 15 residues. Trimming pared 1 base from V and 3 bases from J, leaving 12 bases between.

The V gene is TRBV16, the J gene TRBJ1-5; 7 nucleotides line up with TRBD1. CDR1 and CDR2 (germline): KGHSY, FQNENV. The trim removed 4 bases at V and 3 bases at J, leaving 3 bases unmatched. CDR3 size: 14 residues. DNA of the CDR3: TGTGCCAGCAGCCCGACAGGGATCAATCAGCCCCAGCATTTT. Its translation: CASSPTGINQPQHF.

The V gene is TRBV30, the J gene TRBJ1-6; unclear D gene. The germline V and J ends were trimmed by 1 base and 6 bases, with 7 bases remaining between them. There are 13 residues in the CDR3. The germline CDR1 and CDR2 sequences are GTSNPN and SVGIG (reference sequence). CDR3 amino acids: CAWSALRNSPLHF. DNA for the CDR3: TGTGCCTGGAGTGCCTTACGTAATTCACCCCTCCACTTT.